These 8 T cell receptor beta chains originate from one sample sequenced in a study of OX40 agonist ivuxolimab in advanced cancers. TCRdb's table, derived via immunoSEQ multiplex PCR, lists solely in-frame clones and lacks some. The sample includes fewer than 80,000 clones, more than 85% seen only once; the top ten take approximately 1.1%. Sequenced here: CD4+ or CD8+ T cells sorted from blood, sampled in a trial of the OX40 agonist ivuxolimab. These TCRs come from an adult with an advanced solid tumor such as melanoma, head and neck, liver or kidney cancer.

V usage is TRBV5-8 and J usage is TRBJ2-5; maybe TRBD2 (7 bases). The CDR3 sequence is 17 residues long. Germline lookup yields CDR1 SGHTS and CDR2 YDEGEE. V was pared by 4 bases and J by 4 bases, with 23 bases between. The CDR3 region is CASSREWGGPTRETQYF. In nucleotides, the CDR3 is TGTGCCAGCAGCAGGGAGTGGGGGGGGCCGACGCGAGAGACCCAGTACTTC.

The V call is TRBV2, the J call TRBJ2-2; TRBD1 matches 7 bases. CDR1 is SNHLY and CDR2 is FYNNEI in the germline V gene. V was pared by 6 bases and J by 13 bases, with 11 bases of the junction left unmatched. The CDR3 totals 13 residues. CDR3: CASSPQGIVGLFF. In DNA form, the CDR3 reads TGTGCCAGCAGCCCACAGGGGATAGTCGGGCTGTTTTTT.

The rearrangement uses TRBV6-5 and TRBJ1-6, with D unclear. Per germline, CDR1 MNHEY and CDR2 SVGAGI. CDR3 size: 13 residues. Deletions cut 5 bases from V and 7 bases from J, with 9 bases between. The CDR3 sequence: CASSNPRNSPLHF. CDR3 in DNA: TGTGCCAGCAGTAACCCTCGAAATTCACCCCTCCACTTT.

CDR3: CAWSMGWNQPQHF. CDR3 in DNA: TGTGCCTGGAGTATGGGGTGGAATCAGCCCCAGCATTTT. The V and J genes are TRBV30 and TRBJ1-5; no definite D call. The length of the CDR3 is 13 residues. The germline CDR1 and CDR2 sequences are GTSNPN and SVGIG (reference sequence). V dropped 2 bases and J dropped 4 bases, with 9 bases sitting between them.

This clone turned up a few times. This CDR3 is CASSQGGSLQETQYF. The DNA for the CDR3 is TGTGCCAGCTCCCAAGGAGGTAGCCTCCAAGAGACCCAGTACTTC. V is TRBV18 and J is TRBJ2-5; a possible D gene is TRBD2 (5 bases). The CDR3 consists of 15 residues. CDR1 is KGHSH, CDR2 LQKENI, per germline. Trimming removed 6 bases at V and 1 base at J, with 15 bases between.

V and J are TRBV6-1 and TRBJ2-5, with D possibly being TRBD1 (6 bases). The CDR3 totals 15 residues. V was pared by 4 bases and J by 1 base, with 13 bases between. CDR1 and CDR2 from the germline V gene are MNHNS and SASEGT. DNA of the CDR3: TGTGCCAGCAGTGCACTGGACAGCACCCAAGAGACCCAGTACTTC. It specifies CASSALDSTQETQYF.

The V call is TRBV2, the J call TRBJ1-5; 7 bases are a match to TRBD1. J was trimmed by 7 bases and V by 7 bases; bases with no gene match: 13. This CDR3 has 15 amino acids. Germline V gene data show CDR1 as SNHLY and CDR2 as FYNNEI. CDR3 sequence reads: CASKSTGTLSQPQHF. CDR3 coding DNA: TGTGCCAGCAAATCGACAGGGACCCTCTCCCAGCCCCAGCATTTT. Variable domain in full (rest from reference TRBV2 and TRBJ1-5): EPEVTQTPSHQVTQMGQEVILRCVPISNHLYFYWYRQILGQKVEFLVSFYNNEISEKSEIFDDQFSVERPDGSNFTLKIRSTKLEDSAMYFCASKSTGTLSQPQHFGDGTRLSIL.

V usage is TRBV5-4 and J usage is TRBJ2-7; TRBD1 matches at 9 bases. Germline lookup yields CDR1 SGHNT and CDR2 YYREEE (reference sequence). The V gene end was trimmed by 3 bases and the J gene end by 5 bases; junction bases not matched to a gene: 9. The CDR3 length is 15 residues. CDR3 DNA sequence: TGTGCCAGCAGCTCCGGACAGGGGTATCTCCACGAGCAGTACTTC. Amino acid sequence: CASSSGQGYLHEQYF.